Listed here is a single T cell receptor (beta chain). The data originate from a study of blood T cell repertoires in COVID-19. Study at large: T cells, B-cell-depleted T cells, or PBMCs supplied cDNA or gDNA.

Living in about two dozen US areas, the participants were between roughly 18 and 95 years of age. Germline-derived CDR1 and CDR2 are LNHDA and SQIVND (reference sequence). Trimming took off 3 bases at V and 1 base at J, with 5 bases between the two ends. The CDR3 consists of 13 residues. The assay was immunoSEQ multiplex PCR, and TCRdb's table has in-frame clones only and misses some. The sample lists roughly 220,000 clones; around 85% were seen once. Sequenced: PBMCs or T cells enriched from blood (not recorded which). The chain uses TRBV19 and TRBJ2-3; a weak D match, TRBD2 (5 bases). This receptor was identified in a woman aged 40-49 years with acute COVID-19. The DNA of the CDR3 is TGTGCCAGTAGTATGAGGGGCACAGATACGCAGTATTTT. This sequence encodes CASSMRGTDTQYF.